The rows below give T cell receptor beta chains drawn from one sample of a study of Ad26.COV2.S vaccination and SARS-CoV-2 variants. Sequencing was performed with immunoSEQ multiplex PCR; in TCRdb, only in-frame clones are kept and a portion is missing. This table holds 43,000 or so clones, approximately 80% found once. Specimen: peripheral blood, collected after recovery from COVID-19. These receptors were taken from a human donor who had recovered from COVID-19. The CDR3 runs from the conserved cysteine through the conserved F or W. Each record gives: clone size, V gene, J gene, D gene, CDR3 protein, CDR3 DNA. D genes are given only for firm matches. The listing skips clone size in some rows; elsewhere it reads once, few, many or a size class.

-	TRBV18	TRBJ1-1	-	CASSPDRVLTEAFF	TGTGCCAGCTCACCAGACAGAGTCTTAACTGAAGCTTTCTTT
-	TRBV6-5	TRBJ1-3	-	CASTRGEVSGNTIYF	TGTGCCAGCACGCGAGGGGAGGTCTCTGGAAACACCATATATTTT
-	TRBV19	TRBJ1-1	-	CASSLVGSTEAFF	TGTGCCAGTAGTCTCGTGGGGAGCACTGAAGCTTTCTTT
-	TRBV14	TRBJ1-2	-	CASSSHPRDWNYGYTF	TGTGCCAGCAGTTCTCATCCCAGGGATTGGAACTATGGCTACACCTTC
-	TRBV27	TRBJ1-5	-	CASSLTGERNQPQHF	TGTGCCAGCAGTTTAACAGGCGAGCGAAATCAGCCCCAGCATTTT
-	TRBV19	TRBJ1-1	-	CASSRTVNTEAFF	TGTGCCAGTAGCAGGACAGTGAACACTGAAGCTTTCTTT
-	TRBV7-9	TRBJ1-1	-	CASSLTDREAFF	TGTGCCAGCAGCTTAACCGACAGGGAAGCTTTCTTT
-	TRBV6-6	TRBJ1-2	TRBD1	CASSLSGTDNYGYTF	TGTGCCAGCAGTTTGTCCGGGACAGATAACTATGGCTACACCTTC
-	TRBV5-1	TRBJ1-1	TRBD1	CASSLGGGQKAMNTEAFF	TGCGCCAGCAGCTTAGGGGGCGGGCAGAAGGCTATGAACACTGAAGCTTTCTTT
-	TRBV4-2	TRBJ1-6	TRBD1	CASSQEFNRGRRVDSPLHF	TGTGCCAGCAGCCAGGAATTTAACAGGGGGCGAAGGGTTGATTCACCCCTCCACTTT
-	TRBV7-2	TRBJ1-5	-	CASSPRRENQPQHF	TGTGCCAGCAGCCCCCGGCGGGAAAATCAGCCCCAGCATTTT
-	TRBV3-1/TRBV3-2	TRBJ2-6	-	CASSHDAGKGANVLTF	TGTGCCAGCAGCCATGACGCAGGGAAAGGGGCCAACGTCCTGACTTTC
-	TRBV4-1	TRBJ2-3	-	CASSQEAGMATDTQYF	TGCGCCAGCAGCCAAGAAGCCGGGATGGCCACAGATACGCAGTATTTT
-	TRBV3-1/TRBV3-2	TRBJ2-2	-	CASSQGWDPGELFF	TGTGCCAGCAGCCAAGGGTGGGATCCCGGGGAGCTGTTTTTT
-	TRBV3-1/TRBV3-2	TRBJ1-1	-	CASSPYQNTEAFF	TGTGCCAGCAGCCCCTATCAGAACACTGAAGCTTTCTTT
-	TRBV7-2	TRBJ1-4	-	CASSLGQSNEKLFF	TGTGCCAGCAGCTTAGGGCAGAGTAATGAAAAACTGTTTTTT
-	TRBV3-1/TRBV3-2	TRBJ1-4	-	CASSAGTSYEKLFF	TGTGCCAGCAGTGCCGGGACATCCTATGAAAAACTGTTTTTT
-	TRBV12-3/TRBV12-4	TRBJ1-2	-	CASSSFPGLSF	TGTGCCAGCAGTTCTTTCCCGGGACTCAGCTTC
-	TRBV30	TRBJ1-5	-	CAWSAGRQPQHF	TGTGCCTGGAGTGCAGGGCGTCAGCCCCAGCATTTT
once	TRBV9	TRBJ2-3	-	CASSNLGGAGADTQYF	TGTGCCAGCAGCAACCTAGGGGGGGCGGGCGCAGATACGCAGTATTTT
-	TRBV5-1	TRBJ2-3	TRBD2	CASSLGGTSGTDTQYF	TGCGCCAGCAGCTTGGGTGGGACTAGCGGCACAGATACGCAGTATTTT
-	TRBV7-6	TRBJ2-2	TRBD1	CASSRSGGNTGELFF	TGTGCCAGCAGTCGATCAGGGGGGAACACCGGGGAGCTGTTTTTT
-	TRBV19	TRBJ1-5	TRBD1	CASSIGADRGIGGNQPQHF	TGTGCCAGTAGTATTGGAGCTGACAGGGGAATCGGGGGCAATCAGCCCCAGCATTTT
-	TRBV7-9	TRBJ2-4	-	CASSGTTVYIQYF	TGTGCCAGCAGCGGGACGACAGTTTACATTCAGTACTTC
once	TRBV7-9	TRBJ2-3	-	CASSRPTSTDTQYF	TGTGCCAGCAGCCGCCCGACCAGCACAGATACGCAGTATTTT
-	TRBV7-2	TRBJ1-2	TRBD1	CASSSRQGARASGGYTF	TGTGCCAGCAGCTCCCGACAGGGGGCGAGGGCCTCTGGAGGCTACACCTTC